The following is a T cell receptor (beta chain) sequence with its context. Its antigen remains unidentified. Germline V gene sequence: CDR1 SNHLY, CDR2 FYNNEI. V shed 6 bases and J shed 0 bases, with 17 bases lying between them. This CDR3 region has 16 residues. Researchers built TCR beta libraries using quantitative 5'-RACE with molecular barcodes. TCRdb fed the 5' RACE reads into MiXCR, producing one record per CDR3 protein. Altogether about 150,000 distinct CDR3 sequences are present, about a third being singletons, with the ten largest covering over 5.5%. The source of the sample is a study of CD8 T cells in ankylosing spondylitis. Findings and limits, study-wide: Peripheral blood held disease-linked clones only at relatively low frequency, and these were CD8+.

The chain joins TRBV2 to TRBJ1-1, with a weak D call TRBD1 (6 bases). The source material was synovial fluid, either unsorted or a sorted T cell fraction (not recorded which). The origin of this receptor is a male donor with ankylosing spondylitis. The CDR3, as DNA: TGTGCCAGCAGAGACCTCCGACAGGTGATGAACACTGAAGCTTTCTTT. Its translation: CASRDLRQVMNTEAFF.